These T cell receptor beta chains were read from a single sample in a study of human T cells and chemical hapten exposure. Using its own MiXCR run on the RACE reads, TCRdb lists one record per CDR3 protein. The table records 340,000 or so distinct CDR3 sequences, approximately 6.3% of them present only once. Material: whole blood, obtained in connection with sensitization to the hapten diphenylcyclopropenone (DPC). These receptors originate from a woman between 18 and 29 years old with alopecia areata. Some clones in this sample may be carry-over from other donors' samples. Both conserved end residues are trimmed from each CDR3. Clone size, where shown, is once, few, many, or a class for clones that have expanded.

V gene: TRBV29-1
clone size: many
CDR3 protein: SVGQGLAVTDTQY

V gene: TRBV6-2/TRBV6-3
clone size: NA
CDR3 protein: ASSPGRGYSNQPQH

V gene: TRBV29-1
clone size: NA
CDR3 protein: SVTKRGGPSEQY

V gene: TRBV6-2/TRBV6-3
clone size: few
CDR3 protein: ASSYGTGVGNEQF

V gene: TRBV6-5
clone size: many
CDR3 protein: ASSFQGRDGNTIY

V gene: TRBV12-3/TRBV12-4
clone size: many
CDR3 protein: ASSYTTGGNSPLH

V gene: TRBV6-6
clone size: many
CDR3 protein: ASSLDRNVKLF

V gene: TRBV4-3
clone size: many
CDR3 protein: ASSQDLAPIYT

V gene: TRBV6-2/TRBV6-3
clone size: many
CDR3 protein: ATTGPTDTQY

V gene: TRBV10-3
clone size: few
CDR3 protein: AIEGPNGYT

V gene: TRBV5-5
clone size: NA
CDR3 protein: ASSLLGQEGYIQY

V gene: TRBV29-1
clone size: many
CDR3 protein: SVEKGSPDTQY

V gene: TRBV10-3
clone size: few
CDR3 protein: AISESSTPNQPQH

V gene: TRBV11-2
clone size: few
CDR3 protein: ASSSATSGDEQF

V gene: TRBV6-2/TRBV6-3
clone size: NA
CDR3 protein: ASSGTVNVLT

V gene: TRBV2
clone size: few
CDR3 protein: ATTRTAHGYT

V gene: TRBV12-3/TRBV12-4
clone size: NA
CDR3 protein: ASSVTGNEQF

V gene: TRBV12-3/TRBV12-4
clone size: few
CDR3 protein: ASSLRPSGVTDTQY

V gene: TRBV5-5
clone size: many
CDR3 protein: ASNPKPQVTYEQY

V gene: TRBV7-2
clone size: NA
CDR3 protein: ASSFTGQGELDNEQF

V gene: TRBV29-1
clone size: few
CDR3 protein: SVAYSPNYGYT

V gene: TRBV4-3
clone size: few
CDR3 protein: ASSNTGVAYGYT

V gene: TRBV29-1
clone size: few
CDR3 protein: SVLSPPGLNTEAF

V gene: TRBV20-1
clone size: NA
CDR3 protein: SAREYGGNYEQY

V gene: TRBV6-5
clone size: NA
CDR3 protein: ASMGFPPHDTQY

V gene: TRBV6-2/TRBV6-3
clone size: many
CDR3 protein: ASSFRGPEAF

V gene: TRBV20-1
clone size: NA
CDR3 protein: SARTSGGSGELF

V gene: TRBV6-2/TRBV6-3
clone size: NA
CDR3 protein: ASRLRSPTTGELF

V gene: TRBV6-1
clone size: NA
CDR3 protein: ASTGGPNTDTQY

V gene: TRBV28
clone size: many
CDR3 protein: ASSLTTFYSYNEQF

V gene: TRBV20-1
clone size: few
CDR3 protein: SARNTGGTEAF

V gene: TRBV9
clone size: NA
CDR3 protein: ASSVGSGLGPQH

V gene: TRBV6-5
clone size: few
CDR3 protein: ASKTREGEGKLF

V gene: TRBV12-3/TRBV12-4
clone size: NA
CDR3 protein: ASSSSGTGANVLT

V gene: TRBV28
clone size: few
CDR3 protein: ASSLLVGGYT

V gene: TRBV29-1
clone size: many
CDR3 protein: SVVLRGATDTQY

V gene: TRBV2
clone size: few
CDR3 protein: ASSERTGLYEQY

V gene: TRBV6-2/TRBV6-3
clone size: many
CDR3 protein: ASLSQGDSQH

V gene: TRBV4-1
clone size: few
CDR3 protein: ASSQEHYGVYEQF

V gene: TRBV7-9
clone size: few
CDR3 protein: ASSNAGRGYQETQY

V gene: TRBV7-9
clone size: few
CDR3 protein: ASSLGMGESSGNTIY